A selection of T cell receptor beta chains follows, all from one sample in a study of blood T cell repertoires in COVID-19. Sequencing used immunoSEQ multiplex PCR; TCRdb keeps in-frame clones, though not all of them. The data hold more than 200,000 clones, with about 87% observed a single time. Source material: peripheral blood. The receptors here all came from a man aged 65 to 85 with acute or convalescent COVID-19. Each CDR3 is given with its conserved first and last residue. Each record gives: D gene, J gene, V gene, CDR3 DNA, CDR3 protein. A D gene is named only where the DNA matches it firmly.

D: NA; J: TRBJ1-2; V: TRBV5-6; DNA: TGTGCCAGCAGCTTGGGCCGACAGCTCTATGGCTACACCTTC; CDR3: CASSLGRQLYGYTF
D: TRBD1; J: TRBJ2-3; V: TRBV12-5; DNA: TGTGCTAGTGGTTTGGTACTCGGGACAGCTAGCACAGATACGCAGTATTTT; CDR3: CASGLVLGTASTDTQYF
D: NA; J: TRBJ1-1; V: TRBV3-1/TRBV3-2; DNA: TGTGCCAGCAGCCACCATCAGGGTAACACTGAAGCTTTCTTT; CDR3: CASSHHQGNTEAFF
D: TRBD1; J: TRBJ1-5; V: TRBV28; DNA: TGTGCCAGCAGTTCCCCCGGGACAGGGGTTTCTAGCAATCAGCCCCAGCATTTT; CDR3: CASSSPGTGVSSNQPQHF
D: TRBD2; J: TRBJ2-2; V: TRBV6-2/TRBV6-3; DNA: TGTGCCAGCAGTTACATAGCGGGGCCGAACACCGGGGAGCTGTTTTTT; CDR3: CASSYIAGPNTGELFF
D: TRBD1; J: TRBJ2-7; V: TRBV6-5; DNA: TGTGCCAGCTCAAAGACAGGGGGCGAGCAGTACTTC; CDR3: CASSKTGGEQYF
D: NA; J: TRBJ2-7; V: TRBV29-1; DNA: TGCAGCGTTGAGTCCCCGGGGGACTACGAGCAGTACTTC; CDR3: CSVESPGDYEQYF
D: NA; J: TRBJ1-2; V: TRBV10-3; DNA: TGTGCCATCAGTGGGGGGGATGGCTACACCTTC; CDR3: CAISGGDGYTF
D: TRBD2; J: TRBJ2-3; V: TRBV28; DNA: TGTGCCAGCAGCCTGGGGGGAGCGGGAGGGTTCACAGATACGCAGTATTTT; CDR3: CASSLGGAGGFTDTQYF
D: NA; J: TRBJ1-2; V: TRBV2; DNA: TGTGCCAGCGACCCGGAGGACTATGGCTACACCTTC; CDR3: CASDPEDYGYTF
D: NA; J: TRBJ1-4; V: TRBV2; DNA: TGTGCCAGCAGTGTCGACAGTCAACTTGAAAAACTGTTTTTT; CDR3: CASSVDSQLEKLFF
D: TRBD1; J: TRBJ2-7; V: TRBV2; DNA: TGTGCCAGCATAGTGACAGGGGTCTACGAGCAGTACTTC; CDR3: CASIVTGVYEQYF